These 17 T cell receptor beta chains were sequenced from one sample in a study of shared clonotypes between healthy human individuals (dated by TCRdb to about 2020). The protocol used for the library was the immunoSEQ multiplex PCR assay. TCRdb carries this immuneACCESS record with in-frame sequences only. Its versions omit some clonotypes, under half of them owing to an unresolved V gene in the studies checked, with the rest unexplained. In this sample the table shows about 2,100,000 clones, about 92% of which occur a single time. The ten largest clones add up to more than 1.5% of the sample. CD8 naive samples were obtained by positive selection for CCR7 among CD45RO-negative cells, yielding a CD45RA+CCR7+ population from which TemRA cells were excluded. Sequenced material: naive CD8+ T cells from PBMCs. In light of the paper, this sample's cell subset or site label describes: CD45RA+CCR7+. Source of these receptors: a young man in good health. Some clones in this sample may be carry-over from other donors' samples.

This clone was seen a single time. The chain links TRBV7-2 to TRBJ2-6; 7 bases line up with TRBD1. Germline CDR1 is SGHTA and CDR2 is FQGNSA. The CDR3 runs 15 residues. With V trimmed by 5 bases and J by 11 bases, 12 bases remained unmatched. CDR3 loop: CASSPRQGVLHVLTF. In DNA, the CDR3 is TGTGCCAGCAGCCCTCGACAGGGTGTCCTTCACGTCCTGACTTTC.

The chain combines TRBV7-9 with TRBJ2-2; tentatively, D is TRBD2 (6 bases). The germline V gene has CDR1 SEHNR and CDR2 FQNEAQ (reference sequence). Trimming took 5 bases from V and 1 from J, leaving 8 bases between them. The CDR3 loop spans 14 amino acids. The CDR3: CASSGSGNTGELFF. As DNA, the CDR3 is TGTGCCAGCAGCGGTAGCGGGAACACCGGGGAGCTGTTTTTT. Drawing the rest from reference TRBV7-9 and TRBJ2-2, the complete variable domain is DTGVSQNPRHKITKRGQNVTFRCDPISEHNRLYWYRQTLGQGPEFLTYFQNEAQLEKSRLLSDRFSAERPKGSFSTLEIQRTEQGDSAMYLCASSGSGNTGELFFGEGSRLTVL.

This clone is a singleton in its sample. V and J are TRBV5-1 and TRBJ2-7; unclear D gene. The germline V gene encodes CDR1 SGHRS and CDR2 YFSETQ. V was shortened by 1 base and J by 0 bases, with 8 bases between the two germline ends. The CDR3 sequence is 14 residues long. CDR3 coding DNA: TGCGCCAGCAGCTTGTCTCTGGACTCCTACGAGCAGTACTTC. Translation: CASSLSLDSYEQYF.

CDR3 sequence: CASSFTPERFDIQYF. The CDR3 region has the DNA TGTGCCAGCAGCTTCACCCCCGAGAGGTTCGACATTCAGTACTTC. This rearrangement joins TRBV28 to TRBJ2-4; D uncertain. The CDR3 is 15 residues long. V was clipped by 6 bases and J by 8 bases, with 20 bases between them. Germline assignment: CDR1 MDHEN and CDR2 SYDVKM.

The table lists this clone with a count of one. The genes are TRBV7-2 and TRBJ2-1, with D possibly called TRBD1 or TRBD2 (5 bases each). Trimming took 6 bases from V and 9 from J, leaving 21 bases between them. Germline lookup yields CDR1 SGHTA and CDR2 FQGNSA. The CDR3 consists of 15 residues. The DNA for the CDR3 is TGTGCCAGCAGATTCGGGGCCGCGAGAGTGGGTGAGCAGTTCTTC. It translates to CASRFGAARVGEQFF.

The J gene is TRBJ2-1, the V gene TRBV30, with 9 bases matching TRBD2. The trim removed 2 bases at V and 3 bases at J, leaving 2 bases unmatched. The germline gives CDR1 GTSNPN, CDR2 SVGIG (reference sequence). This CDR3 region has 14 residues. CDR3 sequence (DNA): TGTGCCTGGAGTACTAGCGGGTTCTACAATGAGCAGTTCTTC. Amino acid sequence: CAWSTSGFYNEQFF.

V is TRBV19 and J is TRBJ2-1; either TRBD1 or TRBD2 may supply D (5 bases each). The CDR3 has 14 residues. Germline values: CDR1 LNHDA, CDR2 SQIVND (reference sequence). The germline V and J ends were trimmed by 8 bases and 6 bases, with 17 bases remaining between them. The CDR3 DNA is TGTGCCAGTCAGTTTGGGGGAATAGGCAATGAGCAGTTCTTC. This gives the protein CASQFGGIGNEQFF.

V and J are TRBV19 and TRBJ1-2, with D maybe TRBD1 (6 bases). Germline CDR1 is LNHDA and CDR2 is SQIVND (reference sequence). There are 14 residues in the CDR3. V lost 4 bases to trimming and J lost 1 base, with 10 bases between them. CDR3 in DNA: TGTGCCAGTAGTAGAAGGGGGTTTAACTATGGCTACACCTTC. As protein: CASSRRGFNYGYTF.

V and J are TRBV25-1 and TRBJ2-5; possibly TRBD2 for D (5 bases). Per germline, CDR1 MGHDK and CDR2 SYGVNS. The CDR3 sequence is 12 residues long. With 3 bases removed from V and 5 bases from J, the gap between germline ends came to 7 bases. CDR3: CASSEGGETQYF. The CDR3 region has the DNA TGTGCCAGCAGTGAGGGCGGGGAGACCCAGTACTTC.

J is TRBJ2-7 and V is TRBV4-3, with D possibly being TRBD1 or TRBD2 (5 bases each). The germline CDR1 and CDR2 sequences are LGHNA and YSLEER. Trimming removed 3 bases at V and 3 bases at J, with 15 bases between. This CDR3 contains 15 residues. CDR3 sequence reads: CASSQEDNPLYEQYF. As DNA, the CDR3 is TGCGCCAGCAGCCAGGAGGACAACCCCCTCTACGAGCAGTACTTC.

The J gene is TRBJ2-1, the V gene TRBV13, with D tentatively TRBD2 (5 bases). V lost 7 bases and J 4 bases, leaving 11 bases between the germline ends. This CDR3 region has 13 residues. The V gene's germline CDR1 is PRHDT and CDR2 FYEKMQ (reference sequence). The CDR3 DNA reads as TGTGCCAGCACTCCGGGGAGATACAATGAGCAGTTCTTC. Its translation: CASTPGRYNEQFF.

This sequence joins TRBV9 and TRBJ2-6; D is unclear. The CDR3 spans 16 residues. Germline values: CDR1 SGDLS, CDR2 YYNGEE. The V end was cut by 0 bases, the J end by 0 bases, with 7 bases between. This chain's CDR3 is CASSVAWGSGANVLTF. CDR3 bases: TGTGCCAGCAGCGTAGCGTGGGGCTCTGGGGCCAACGTCCTGACTTTC.

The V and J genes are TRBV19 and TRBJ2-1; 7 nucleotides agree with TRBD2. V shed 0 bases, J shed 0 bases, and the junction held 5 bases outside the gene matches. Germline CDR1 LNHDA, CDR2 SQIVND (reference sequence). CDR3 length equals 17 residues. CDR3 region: CASSIDLAGGSYNEQFF. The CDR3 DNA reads TGTGCCAGTAGTATAGATTTAGCGGGCGGCTCCTACAATGAGCAGTTCTTC.

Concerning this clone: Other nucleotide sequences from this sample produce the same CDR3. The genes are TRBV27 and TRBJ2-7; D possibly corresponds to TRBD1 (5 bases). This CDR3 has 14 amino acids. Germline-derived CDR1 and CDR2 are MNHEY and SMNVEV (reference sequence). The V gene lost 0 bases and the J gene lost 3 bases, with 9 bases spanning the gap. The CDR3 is CASSLSGVGYEQYF. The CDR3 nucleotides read TGTGCCAGCAGTTTATCAGGGGTCGGCTACGAGCAGTACTTC.

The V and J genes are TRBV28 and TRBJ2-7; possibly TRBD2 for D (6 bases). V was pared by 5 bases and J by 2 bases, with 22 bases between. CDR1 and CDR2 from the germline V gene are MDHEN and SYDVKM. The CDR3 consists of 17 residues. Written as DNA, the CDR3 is TGTGCCAGCAGTCGGGACTCCAGCCACCCCTTAACCTACGAGCAGTACTTC. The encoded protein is CASSRDSSHPLTYEQYF.

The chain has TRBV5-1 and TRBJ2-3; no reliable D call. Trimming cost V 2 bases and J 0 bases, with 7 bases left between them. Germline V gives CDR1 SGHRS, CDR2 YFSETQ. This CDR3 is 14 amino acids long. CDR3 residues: CASSFEVSTDTQYF. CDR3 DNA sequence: TGCGCCAGCAGCTTTGAGGTTAGCACAGATACGCAGTATTTT.

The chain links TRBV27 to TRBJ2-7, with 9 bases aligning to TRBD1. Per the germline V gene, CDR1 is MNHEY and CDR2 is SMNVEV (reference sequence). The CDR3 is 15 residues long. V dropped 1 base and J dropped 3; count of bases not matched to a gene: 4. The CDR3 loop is CASSLWRDRDYEQYF. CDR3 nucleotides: TGTGCCAGCAGTTTATGGCGGGACAGGGACTACGAGCAGTACTTC.